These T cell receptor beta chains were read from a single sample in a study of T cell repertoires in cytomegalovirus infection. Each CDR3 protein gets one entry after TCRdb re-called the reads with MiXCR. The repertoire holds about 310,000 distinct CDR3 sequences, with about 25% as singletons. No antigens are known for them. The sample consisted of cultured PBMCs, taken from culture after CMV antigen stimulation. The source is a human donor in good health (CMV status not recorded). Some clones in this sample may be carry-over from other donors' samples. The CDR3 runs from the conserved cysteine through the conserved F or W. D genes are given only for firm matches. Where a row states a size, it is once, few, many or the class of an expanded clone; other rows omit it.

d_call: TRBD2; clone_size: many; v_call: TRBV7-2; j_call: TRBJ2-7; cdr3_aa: CASSTSGAKPYEQYF; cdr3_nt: TGTGCCAGCAGCACTAGCGGGGCAAAACCCTACGAGCAGTACTTC
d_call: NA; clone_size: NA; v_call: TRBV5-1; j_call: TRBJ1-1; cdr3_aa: CASSQPASQGNTEAFF; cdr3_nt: TGCGCCAGCAGCCAACCCGCCTCACAGGGGAACACTGAAGCTTTCTTT
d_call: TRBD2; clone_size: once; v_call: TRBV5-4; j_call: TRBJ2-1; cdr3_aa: CASSLPGLAGGEQFF; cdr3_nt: TGTGCCAGCAGCTTACCGGGACTAGCGGGAGGAGAGCAGTTCTTC
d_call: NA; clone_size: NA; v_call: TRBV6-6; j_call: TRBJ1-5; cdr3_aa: CASSYFGVRQPQHF; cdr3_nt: TGTGCCAGCAGTTACTTTGGGGTTCGGCAGCCCCAGCATTTT
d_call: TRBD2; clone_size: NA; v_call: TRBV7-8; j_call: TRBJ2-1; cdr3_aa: CASSPGGLGGNEQFF; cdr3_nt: TGTGCCAGCAGCCCCGGAGGCCTCGGGGGGAATGAGCAGTTCTTC
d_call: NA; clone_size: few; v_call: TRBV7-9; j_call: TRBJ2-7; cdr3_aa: CASSSSGTPSEQYF; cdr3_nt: TGTGCCAGCAGCTCGAGCGGGACACCCTCCGAGCAGTACTTC
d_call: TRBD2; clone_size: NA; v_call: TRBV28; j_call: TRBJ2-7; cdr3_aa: CASRPASGRYHEQYF; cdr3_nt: TGTGCCAGCAGGCCTGCTAGCGGGAGGTACCACGAGCAGTACTTC
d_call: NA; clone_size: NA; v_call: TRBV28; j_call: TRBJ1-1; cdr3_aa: CASNPGGNMNTEAFF; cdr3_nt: TGTGCCAGCAACCCGGGGGGGAACATGAACACTGAAGCTTTCTTT
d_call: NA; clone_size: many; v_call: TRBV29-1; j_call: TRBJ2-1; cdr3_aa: CSVFRSYNEQFF; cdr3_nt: TGCAGCGTTTTCCGCTCCTACAATGAGCAGTTCTTC
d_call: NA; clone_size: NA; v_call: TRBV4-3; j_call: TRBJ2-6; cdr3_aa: CASSQEVSPSGANVLTF; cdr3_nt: TGCGCCAGCAGCCAAGAGGTCAGCCCTTCTGGGGCCAACGTCCTGACTTTC
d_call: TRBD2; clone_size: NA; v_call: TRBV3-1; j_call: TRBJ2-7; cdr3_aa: CASSRGTSGSSYEQYF; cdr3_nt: TGTGCCAGCAGCCGAGGGACTAGCGGCAGCTCCTACGAGCAGTACTTC
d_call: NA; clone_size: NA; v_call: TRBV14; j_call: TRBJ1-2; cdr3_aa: CASSQDFGGNYGYTF; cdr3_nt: TGTGCCAGCAGCCAAGATTTTGGCGGAAACTATGGCTACACCTTC
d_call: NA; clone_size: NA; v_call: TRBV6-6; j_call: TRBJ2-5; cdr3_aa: CASSYSGGEETQYF; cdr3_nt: TGTGCCAGCAGTTACTCGGGGGGAGAAGAGACCCAGTACTTC
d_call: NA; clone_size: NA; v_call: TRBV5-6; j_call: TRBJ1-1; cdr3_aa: CASSLNRENTEAFF; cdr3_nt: TGTGCCAGCAGCTTGAACAGGGAGAACACTGAAGCTTTCTTT
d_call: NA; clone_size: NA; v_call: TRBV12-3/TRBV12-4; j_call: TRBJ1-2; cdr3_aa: CASRPTASYGYTF; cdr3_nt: TGTGCCAGCAGGCCGACGGCGTCCTATGGCTACACCTTC
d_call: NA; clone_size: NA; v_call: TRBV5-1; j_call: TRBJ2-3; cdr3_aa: CASSLDRGDTQYF; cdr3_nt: TGCGCCAGCAGCTTGGATCGGGGAGATACGCAGTATTTT
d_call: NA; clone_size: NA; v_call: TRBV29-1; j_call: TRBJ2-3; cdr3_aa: CSVKTSNIINPTDTQYF; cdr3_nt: TGCAGCGTTAAAACTAGCAACATAATCAACCCCACAGATACGCAGTATTTT
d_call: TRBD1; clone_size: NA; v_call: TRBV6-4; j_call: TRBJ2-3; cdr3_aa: CASRDRVTDTQYF; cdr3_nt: TGTGCCAGCAGGGACAGGGTCACAGATACGCAGTATTTT
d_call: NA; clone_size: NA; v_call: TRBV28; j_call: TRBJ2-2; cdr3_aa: CASKGHPNTGELFF; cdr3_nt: TGTGCCAGCAAGGGACATCCGAACACCGGGGAGCTGTTTTTT
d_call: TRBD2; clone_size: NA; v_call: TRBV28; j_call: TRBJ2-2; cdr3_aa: CASRAAGGNTGELFF; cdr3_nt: TGTGCCAGCAGGGCAGCGGGAGGGAACACCGGGGAGCTGTTTTTT
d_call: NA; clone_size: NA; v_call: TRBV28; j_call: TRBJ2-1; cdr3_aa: CASSLGPPQSAGFDEQFF; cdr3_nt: TGTGCCAGCAGTTTAGGCCCCCCCCAATCGGCCGGCTTCGATGAGCAGTTCTTC
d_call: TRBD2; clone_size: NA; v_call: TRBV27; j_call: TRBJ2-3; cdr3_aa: CATRDYLSDTQYF; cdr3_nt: TGTGCCACCCGGGACTACCTTTCAGATACGCAGTATTTT
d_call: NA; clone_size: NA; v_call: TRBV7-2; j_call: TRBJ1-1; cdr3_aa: CASSLRGSSAFF; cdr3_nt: TGTGCCAGCAGCTTACGGGGAAGTTCAGCTTTCTTT
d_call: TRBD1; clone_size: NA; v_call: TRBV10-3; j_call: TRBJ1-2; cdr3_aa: CAISGQSGGGYGYTF; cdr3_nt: TGTGCCATCAGTGGACAATCAGGGGGCGGCTATGGCTACACCTTC
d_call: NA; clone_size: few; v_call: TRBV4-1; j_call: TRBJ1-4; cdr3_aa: CASSLSISEKLFF; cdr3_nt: TGCGCCAGCAGCCTAAGTATCAGTGAAAAACTGTTTTTT
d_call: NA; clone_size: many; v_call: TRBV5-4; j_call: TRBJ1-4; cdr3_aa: CASSLRGNEKLFF; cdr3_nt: TGTGCCAGCAGCTTGAGAGGCAATGAAAAACTGTTTTTT
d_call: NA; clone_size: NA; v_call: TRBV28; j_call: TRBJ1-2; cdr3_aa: CASSFPPNYGYTF; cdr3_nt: TGTGCCAGCAGTTTTCCCCCTAACTATGGCTACACCTTC
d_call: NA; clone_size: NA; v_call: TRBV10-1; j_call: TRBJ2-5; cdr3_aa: CASDFSQEETQYF; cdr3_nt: TGCGCCAGCGATTTTTCACAGGAAGAGACCCAGTACTTC
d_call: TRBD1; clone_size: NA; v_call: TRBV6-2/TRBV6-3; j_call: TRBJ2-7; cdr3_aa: CASSYSSTQWDRAYEQYF; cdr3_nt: TGTGCCAGCAGTTACTCGAGTACGCAGTGGGACAGGGCCTACGAGCAGTACTTC
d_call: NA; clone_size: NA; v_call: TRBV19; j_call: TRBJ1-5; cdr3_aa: CASSIGGLYSNQPQHF; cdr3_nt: TGTGCCAGTAGTATTGGGGGGCTTTATAGCAATCAGCCCCAGCATTTT
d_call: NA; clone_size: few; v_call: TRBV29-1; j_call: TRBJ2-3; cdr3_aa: CSVETVTDTQYF; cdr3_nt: TGCAGCGTGGAGACAGTCACAGATACGCAGTATTTT
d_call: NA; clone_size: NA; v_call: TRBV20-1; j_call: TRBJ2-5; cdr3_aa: CSARIRAETQETQYF; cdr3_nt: TGCAGTGCTAGGATTAGAGCGGAGACCCAAGAGACCCAGTACTTC
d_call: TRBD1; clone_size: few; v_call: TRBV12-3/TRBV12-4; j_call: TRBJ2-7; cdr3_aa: CASRGQGSYEQYF; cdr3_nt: TGTGCCAGCAGGGGACAGGGATCCTACGAGCAGTACTTC
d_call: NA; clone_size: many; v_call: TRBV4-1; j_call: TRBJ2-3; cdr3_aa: CASSQRFGDWSTDTQYF; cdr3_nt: TGCGCCAGCAGCCAAAGGTTTGGCGACTGGAGCACAGATACGCAGTATTTT
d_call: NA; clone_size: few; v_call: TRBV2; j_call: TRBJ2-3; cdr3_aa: CATARGIGRRDTQYF; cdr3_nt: TGTGCCACTGCACGGGGGATCGGGAGAAGGGATACGCAGTATTTT
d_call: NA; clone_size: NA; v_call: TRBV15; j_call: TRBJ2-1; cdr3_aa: CATALGPKDEQFF; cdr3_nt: TGTGCCACCGCTCTCGGCCCCAAGGATGAGCAGTTCTTC
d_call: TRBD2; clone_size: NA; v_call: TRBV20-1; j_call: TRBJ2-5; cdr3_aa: CSVLAGSSETQYF; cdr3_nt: TGCAGTGTACTAGCGGGGTCATCAGAGACCCAGTACTTC
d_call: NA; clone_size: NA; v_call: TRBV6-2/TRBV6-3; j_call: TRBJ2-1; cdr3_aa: CASRHPTGSESYNEQFF; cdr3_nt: TGTGCCAGCAGGCACCCAACAGGGTCCGAGTCCTACAATGAGCAGTTCTTC
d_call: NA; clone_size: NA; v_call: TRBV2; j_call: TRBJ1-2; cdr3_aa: CASGANPGVGGYTF; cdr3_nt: TGTGCCAGCGGAGCAAACCCAGGGGTCGGCGGCTACACCTTC
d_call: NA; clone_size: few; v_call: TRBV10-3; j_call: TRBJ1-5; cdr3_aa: CAISDGSGNQPQHF; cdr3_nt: TGTGCCATCAGTGATGGCAGCGGCAATCAGCCCCAGCATTTT
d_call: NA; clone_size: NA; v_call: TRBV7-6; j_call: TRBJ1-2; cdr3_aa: CASSLSSYTF; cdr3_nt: TGTGCCAGCAGCTTGTCGAGCTACACCTTC
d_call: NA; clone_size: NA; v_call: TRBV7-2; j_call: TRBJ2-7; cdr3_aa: CASSLAGGGWYEQYF; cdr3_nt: TGTGCCAGCAGCTTAGCGGGAGGGGGTTGGTACGAGCAGTACTTC
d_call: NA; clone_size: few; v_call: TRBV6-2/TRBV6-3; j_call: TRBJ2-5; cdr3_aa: CASSSLSGQQETQYF; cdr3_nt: TGTGCCAGCAGTTCCCTGAGCGGGCAGCAAGAGACCCAGTACTTC
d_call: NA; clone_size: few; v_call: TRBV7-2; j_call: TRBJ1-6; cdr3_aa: CASSLVRLGNSPLHF; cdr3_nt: TGTGCCAGCAGCTTAGTTAGGCTGGGGAATTCACCCCTCCACTTT